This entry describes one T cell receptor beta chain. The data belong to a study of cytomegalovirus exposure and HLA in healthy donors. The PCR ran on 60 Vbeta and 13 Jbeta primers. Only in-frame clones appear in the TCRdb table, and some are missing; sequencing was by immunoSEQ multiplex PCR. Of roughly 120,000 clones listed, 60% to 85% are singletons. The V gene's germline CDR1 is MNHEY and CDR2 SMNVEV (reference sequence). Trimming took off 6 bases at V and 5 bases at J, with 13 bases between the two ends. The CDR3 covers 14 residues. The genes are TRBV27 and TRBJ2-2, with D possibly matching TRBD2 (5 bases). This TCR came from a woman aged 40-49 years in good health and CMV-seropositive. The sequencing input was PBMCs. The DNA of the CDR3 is TGTGCCAGCAGCCCCATCGGGGATACCGGGGAGCTGTTTTTT. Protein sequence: CASSPIGDTGELFF.